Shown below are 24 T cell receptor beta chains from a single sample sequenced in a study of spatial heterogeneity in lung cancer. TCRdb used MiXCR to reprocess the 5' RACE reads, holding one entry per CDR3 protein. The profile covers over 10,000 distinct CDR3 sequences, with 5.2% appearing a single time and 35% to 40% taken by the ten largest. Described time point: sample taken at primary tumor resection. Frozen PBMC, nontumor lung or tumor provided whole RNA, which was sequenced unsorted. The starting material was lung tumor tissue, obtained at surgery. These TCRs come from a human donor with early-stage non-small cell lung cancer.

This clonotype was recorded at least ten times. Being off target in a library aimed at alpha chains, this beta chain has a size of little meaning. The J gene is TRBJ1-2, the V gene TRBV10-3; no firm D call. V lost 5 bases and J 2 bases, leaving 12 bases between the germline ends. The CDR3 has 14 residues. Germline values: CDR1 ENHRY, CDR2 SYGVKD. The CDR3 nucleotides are TGTGCCATCAGTAGACGGAATCCGAACTATGGCTACACCTTC. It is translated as CAISRRNPNYGYTF.

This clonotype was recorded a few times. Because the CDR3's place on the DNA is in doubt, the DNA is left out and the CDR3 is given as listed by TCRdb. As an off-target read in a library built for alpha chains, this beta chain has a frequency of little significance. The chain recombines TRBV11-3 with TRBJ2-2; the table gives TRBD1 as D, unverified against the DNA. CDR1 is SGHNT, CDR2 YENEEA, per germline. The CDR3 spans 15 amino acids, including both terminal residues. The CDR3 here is CASSPGPLRAGELFF.

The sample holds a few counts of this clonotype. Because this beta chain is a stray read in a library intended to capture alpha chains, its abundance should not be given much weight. CDR3 loop: CASSPPRGAGNEQFF. For the CDR3, the DNA is TGTGCCAGCAGCCCACCCCGGGGGGCCGGCAATGAGCAGTTCTTC. This chain uses TRBV11-1 with TRBJ2-1; TRBD2 might be the D (7 bases). CDR1 SGHAT and CDR2 FQDESV come from the germline V gene (reference sequence). V lost 5 bases to trimming and J lost 6 bases, with 17 bases between them. The CDR3 has 15 residues.

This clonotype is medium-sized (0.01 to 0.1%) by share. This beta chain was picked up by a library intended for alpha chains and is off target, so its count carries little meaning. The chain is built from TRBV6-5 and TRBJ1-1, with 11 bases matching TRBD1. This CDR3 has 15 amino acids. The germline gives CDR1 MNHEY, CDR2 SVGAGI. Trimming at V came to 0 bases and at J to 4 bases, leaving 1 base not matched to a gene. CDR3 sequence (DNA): TGTGCCAGCAGTTACTCGGGGACAGGGGGCACTGAAGCTTTCTTT. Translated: CASSYSGTGGTEAFF.

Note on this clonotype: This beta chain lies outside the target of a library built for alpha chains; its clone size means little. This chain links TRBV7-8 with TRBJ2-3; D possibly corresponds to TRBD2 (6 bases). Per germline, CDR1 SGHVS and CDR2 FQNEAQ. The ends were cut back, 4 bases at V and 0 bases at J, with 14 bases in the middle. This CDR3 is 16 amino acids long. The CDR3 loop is CASSYLFGGSTDTQYF. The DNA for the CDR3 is TGTGCCAGCAGCTACCTCTTCGGGGGAAGCACAGATACGCAGTATTTT.

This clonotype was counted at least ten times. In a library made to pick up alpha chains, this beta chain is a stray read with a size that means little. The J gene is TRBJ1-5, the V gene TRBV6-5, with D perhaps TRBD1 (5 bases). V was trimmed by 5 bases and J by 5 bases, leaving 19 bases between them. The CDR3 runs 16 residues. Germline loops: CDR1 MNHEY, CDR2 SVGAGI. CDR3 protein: CASSPAPWGYDQPQHF. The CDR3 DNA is TGTGCCAGCAGTCCCGCTCCGTGGGGGTATGATCAGCCCCAGCATTTT.

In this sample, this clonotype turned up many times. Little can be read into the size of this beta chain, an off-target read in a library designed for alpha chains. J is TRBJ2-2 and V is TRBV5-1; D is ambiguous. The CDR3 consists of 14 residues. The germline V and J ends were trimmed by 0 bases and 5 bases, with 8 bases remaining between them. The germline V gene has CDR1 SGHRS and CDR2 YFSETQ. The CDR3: CASSLVVGTGELFF. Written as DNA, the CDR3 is TGCGCCAGCAGCTTGGTCGTAGGGACCGGGGAGCTGTTTTTT.

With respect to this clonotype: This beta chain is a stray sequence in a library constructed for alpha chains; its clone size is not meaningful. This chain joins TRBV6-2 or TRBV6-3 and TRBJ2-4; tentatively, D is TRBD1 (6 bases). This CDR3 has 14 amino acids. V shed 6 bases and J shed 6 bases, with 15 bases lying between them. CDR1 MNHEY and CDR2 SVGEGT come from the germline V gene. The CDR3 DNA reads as TGTGCCAGCAGGCAGGGGCTCGCGCTAAACATTCAGTACTTC. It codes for CASRQGLALNIQYF.

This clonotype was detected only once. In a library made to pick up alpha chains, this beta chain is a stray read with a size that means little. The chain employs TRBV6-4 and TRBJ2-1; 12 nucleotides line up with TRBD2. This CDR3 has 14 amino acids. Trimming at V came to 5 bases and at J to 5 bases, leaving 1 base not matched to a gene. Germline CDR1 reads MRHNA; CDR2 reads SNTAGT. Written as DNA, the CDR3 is TGTGCCAGCAGTCGACTAGCGGGGGACAATGAGCAGTTCTTC. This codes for CASSRLAGDNEQFF.

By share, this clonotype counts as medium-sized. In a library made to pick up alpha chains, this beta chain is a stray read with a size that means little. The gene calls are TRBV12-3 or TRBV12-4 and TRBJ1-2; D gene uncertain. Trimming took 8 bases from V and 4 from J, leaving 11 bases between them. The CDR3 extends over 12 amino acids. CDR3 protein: CASLGDRYGYTF. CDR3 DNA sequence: TGTGCCAGCCTCGGCGACCGCTATGGCTACACCTTC.

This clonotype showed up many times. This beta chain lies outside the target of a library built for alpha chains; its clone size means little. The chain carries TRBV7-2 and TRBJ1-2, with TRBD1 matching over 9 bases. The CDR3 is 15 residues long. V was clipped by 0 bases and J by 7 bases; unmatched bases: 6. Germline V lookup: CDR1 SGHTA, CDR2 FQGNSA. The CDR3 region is CASSLAGQGMSGYTF. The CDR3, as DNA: TGTGCCAGCAGCTTAGCGGGACAGGGAATGAGTGGCTACACCTTC.

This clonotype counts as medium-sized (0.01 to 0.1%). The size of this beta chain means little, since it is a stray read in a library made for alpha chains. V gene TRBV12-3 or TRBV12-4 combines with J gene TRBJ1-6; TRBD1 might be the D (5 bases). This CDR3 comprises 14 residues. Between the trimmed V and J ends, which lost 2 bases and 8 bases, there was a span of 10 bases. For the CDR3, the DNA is TGTGCCAGCAGTTTAAGACAGTCTGATTCACCCCTCCACTTT. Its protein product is CASSLRQSDSPLHF.

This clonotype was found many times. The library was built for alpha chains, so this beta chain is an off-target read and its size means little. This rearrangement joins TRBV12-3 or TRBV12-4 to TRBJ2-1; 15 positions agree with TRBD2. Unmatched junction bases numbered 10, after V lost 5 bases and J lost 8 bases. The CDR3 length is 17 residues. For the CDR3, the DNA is TGTGCCAGCAGTCCCCCCGGGACTAGCGGGGGGAAGTATGAGCAGTTCTTC. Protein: CASSPPGTSGGKYEQFF.

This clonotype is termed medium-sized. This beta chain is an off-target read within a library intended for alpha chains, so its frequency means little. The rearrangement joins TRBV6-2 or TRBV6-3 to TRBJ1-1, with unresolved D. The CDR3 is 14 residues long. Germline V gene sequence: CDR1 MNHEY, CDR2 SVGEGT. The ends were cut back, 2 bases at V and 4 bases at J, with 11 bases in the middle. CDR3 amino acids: CASSYGQSGTEAFF. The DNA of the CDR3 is TGTGCCAGCAGTTACGGGCAATCGGGCACTGAAGCTTTCTTT.

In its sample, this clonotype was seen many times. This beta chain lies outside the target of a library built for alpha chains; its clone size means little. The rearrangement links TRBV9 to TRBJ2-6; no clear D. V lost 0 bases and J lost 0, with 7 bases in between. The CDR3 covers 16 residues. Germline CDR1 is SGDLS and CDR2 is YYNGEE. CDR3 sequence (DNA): TGTGCCAGCAGCGTAGCTACAACCTCTGGGGCCAACGTCCTGACTTTC. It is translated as CASSVATTSGANVLTF.

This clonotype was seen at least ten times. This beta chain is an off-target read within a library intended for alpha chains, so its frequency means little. In nucleotides, the CDR3 is TGCAGTGCTATGGGACAGGGAAACACCATATATTTT. Its translation is CSAMGQGNTIYF. The chain links TRBV20-1 to TRBJ1-3; 7 bases align to TRBD1. V gave up 4 bases and J gave up 4 bases; unmatched junction bases: 1. The CDR3 loop spans 12 amino acids. Germline CDR1 is DFQATT and CDR2 is SNEGSKA (reference sequence).

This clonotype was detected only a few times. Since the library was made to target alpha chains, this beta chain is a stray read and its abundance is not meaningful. The CDR3 spells CSALGDGRRYF. The CDR3 region has the DNA TGCAGCGCCCTAGGGGACGGGCGCCGGTATTTT. The V gene is TRBV29-1, the J gene TRBJ2-3, with D perhaps matching TRBD1 or TRBD2 (5 bases each). Looked up from germline, CDR1 is SQVTM and CDR2 is ANQGSEA. The CDR3 is 11 residues long. Trimming removed 7 bases at V and 14 bases at J, with 19 bases between.

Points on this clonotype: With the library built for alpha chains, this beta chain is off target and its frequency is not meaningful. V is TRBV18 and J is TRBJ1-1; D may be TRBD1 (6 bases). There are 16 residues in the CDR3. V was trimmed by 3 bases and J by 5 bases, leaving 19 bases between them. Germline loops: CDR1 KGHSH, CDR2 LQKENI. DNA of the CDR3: TGTGCCAGCTCACCCCCGGGCCGGGGGCAGGGGACTGAAGCTTTCTTT. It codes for CASSPPGRGQGTEAFF.

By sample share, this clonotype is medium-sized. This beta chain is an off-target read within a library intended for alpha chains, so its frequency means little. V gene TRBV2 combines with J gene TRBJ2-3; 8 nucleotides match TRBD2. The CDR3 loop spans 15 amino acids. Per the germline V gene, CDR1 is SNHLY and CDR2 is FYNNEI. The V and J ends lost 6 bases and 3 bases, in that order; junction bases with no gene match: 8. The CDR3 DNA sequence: TGTGCCAGCAGAGGACTAGCCACGTCGACAGATACGCAGTATTTT. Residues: CASRGLATSTDTQYF.

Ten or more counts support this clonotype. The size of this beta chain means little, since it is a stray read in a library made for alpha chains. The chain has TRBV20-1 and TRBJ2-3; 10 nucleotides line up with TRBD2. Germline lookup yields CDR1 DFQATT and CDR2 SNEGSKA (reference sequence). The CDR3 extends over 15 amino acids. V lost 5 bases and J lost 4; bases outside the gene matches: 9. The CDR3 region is CSASPGSGGADTQYF. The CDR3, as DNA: TGCAGTGCTTCTCCGGGGAGCGGGGGGGCAGATACGCAGTATTTT.

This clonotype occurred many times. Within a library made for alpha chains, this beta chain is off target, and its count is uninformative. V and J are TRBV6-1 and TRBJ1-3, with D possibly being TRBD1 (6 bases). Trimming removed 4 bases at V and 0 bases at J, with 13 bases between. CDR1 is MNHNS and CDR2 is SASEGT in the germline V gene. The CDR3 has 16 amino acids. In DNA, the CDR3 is TGTGCCAGCAGTGTGGGACACTCAAGCTCTGGAAACACCATATATTTT. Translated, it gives CASSVGHSSSGNTIYF.

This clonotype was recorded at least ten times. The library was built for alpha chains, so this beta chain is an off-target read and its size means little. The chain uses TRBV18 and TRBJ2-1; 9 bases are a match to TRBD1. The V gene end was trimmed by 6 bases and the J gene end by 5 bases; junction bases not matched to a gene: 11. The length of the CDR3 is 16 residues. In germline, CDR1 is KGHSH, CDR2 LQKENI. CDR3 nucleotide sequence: TGTGCCAGCTCGCCAAACAGGGGGCTAGCGGACAATGAGCAGTTCTTC. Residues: CASSPNRGLADNEQFF.

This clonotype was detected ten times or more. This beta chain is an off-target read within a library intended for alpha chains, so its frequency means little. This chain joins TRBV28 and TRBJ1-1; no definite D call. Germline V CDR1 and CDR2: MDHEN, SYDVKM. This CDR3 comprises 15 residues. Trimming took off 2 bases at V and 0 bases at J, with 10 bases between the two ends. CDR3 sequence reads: CASSLIPSLNTEAFF. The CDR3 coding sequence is TGTGCCAGCAGTTTAATCCCCAGCCTGAACACTGAAGCTTTCTTT.

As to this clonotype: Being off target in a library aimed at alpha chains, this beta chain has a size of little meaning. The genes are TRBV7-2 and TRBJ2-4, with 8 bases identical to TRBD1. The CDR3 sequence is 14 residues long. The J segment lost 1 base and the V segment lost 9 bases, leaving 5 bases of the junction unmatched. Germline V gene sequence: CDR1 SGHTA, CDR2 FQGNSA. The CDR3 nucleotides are TGTGCCAGTCAGGGGGCAGGGGCCAAAAACATTCAGTACTTC. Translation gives CASQGAGAKNIQYF.